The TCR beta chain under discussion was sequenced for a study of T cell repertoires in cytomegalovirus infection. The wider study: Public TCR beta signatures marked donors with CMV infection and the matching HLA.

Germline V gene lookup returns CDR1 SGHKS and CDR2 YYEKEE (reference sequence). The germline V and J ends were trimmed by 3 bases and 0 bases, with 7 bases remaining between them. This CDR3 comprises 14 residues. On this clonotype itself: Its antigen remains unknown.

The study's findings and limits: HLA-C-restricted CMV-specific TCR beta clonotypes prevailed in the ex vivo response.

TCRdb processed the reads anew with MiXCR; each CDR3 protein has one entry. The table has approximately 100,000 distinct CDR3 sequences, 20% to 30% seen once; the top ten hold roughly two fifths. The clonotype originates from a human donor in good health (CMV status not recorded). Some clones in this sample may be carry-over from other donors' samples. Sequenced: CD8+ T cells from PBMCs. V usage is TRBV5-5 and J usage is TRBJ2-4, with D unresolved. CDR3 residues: CASSSILAKNIQYF. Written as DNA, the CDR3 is TGTGCCAGCAGCTCCATCCTAGCCAAAAACATTCAGTACTTC.